The rows below give T cell receptor beta chains drawn from one sample of a study of CD8 T cells in ankylosing spondylitis. TCRdb fed the 5' RACE reads into MiXCR, producing one record per CDR3 protein. The table shows hundreds of thousands of distinct CDR3 sequences, with 8% to 11% occurring only once. The sample consisted of blood, either unsorted or a sorted T cell fraction (not recorded which). The receptors shown here come from a male donor with ankylosing spondylitis or in good health (not recorded which). Each CDR3 is given with its conserved first and last residue. A D gene is named only where the DNA matches it firmly. Clone size is given for some rows only: seen once, a few or many times, or a class if the clone is expanded.

clone_size | d_call | j_call | v_call | cdr3_aa | cdr3_nt
many | - | TRBJ2-2 | TRBV20-1 | CSARGEWGTGELFF | TGCAGTGCTAGAGGGGAGTGGGGCACCGGGGAGCTGTTTTTT
- | TRBD1 | TRBJ2-5 | TRBV28 | CASSSLKTPGQGAETQYF | TGTGCCAGCAGTTCCCTGAAAACCCCGGGACAGGGGGCGGAGACCCAGTACTTC
many | - | TRBJ1-4 | TRBV12-3/TRBV12-4 | CASSPFVGTNEKLFF | TGTGCCAGCAGTCCCTTTGTAGGGACTAATGAAAAACTGTTTTTT
many | - | TRBJ1-5 | TRBV7-8 | CASSLDGQPQHF | TGTGCCAGCAGCTTAGACGGTCAGCCCCAGCATTTT
many | - | TRBJ1-2 | TRBV12-3/TRBV12-4 | CASSPQVGYTF | TGTGCCAGCAGTCCCCAGGTGGGCTACACCTTC
few | - | TRBJ1-6 | TRBV6-5 | CASSYVGGRNSPLHF | TGTGCCAGCAGTTACGTCGGGGGCCGGAATTCACCCCTCCACTTT
few | TRBD1 | TRBJ1-2 | TRBV29-1 | CSVVPDRSYGYTF | TGCAGCGTCGTTCCGGACAGGAGCTATGGCTACACCTTC
few | TRBD1 | TRBJ2-2 | TRBV29-1 | CSVFPGTGNTGELFF | TGCAGCGTTTTCCCCGGGACAGGGAACACCGGGGAGCTGTTTTTT
many | - | TRBJ2-1 | TRBV5-1 | CASSLGPASEQFF | TGCGCCAGCAGCTTGGGACCAGCAAGTGAGCAGTTCTTC
- | - | TRBJ1-4 | TRBV18 | CASSPSPNEKLFF | TGTGCCAGCTCACCGAGTCCCAATGAAAAACTGTTTTTT
many | - | TRBJ2-7 | TRBV5-5 | CASSWAGAGEQYF | TGTGCCAGCAGCTGGGCGGGGGCCGGCGAGCAGTACTTC
many | - | TRBJ1-1 | TRBV12-3/TRBV12-4 | CASSLQGPGGTEAFF | TGTGCCAGCAGTTTACAGGGGCCCGGAGGCACTGAAGCTTTCTTT
- | - | TRBJ2-3 | TRBV9 | CASSVPKGDTQYF | TGTGCCAGCAGCGTTCCTAAGGGAGATACGCAGTATTTT
few | TRBD1 | TRBJ1-5 | TRBV28 | CASSDPGQGADQPQHF | TGTGCCAGCAGTGACCCGGGACAGGGGGCTGATCAGCCCCAGCATTTT
- | - | TRBJ1-1 | TRBV28 | CASCLSPKYWDTPNTEAFF | TGTGCCAGCTGTTTATCCCCTAAATACTGGGACACGCCGAACACTGAAGCTTTCTTT
many | TRBD1 | TRBJ2-2 | TRBV29-1 | CSADGDRVGTGELFF | TGCAGCGCCGACGGGGACAGGGTTGGGACCGGGGAGCTGTTTTTT
many | - | TRBJ2-2 | TRBV6-1 | CASRDGSGTGELFF | TGTGCCAGCAGGGACGGTTCGGGCACCGGGGAGCTGTTTTTT
many | - | TRBJ2-1 | TRBV27 | CASSWGLGGNEQFF | TGTGCCAGCAGTTGGGGATTAGGGGGGAATGAGCAGTTCTTC
few | - | TRBJ2-5 | TRBV4-2 | CASSQDGQETQYF | TGTGCCAGCAGCCAGGACGGACAAGAGACCCAGTACTTC
- | - | TRBJ1-3 | TRBV12-3/TRBV12-4 | CASSLGGGRGAGNTIYF | TGTGCCAGCAGTTTGGGGGGGGGCAGAGGGGCTGGAAACACCATATATTTT
many | - | TRBJ1-1 | TRBV5-1 | CASTQNLNTEAFF | TGCGCCAGCACGCAGAACTTGAACACTGAAGCTTTCTTT
many | - | TRBJ2-3 | TRBV15 | CATSLDQITDTQYF | TGTGCCACCAGCCTGGACCAAATCACAGATACGCAGTATTTT
- | TRBD1 | TRBJ2-3 | TRBV7-3 | CASSLTGVPDTQYF | TGTGCCAGCAGCTTGACAGGGGTCCCAGATACGCAGTATTTT
- | - | TRBJ2-2 | TRBV7-8 | CASSLLGRENTGELFF | TGTGCCAGCAGCTTACTAGGCAGGGAGAACACCGGGGAGCTGTTTTTT
- | - | TRBJ2-3 | TRBV5-6 | CASSRRGDTDTQYF | TGTGCCAGCAGCAGAAGGGGGGACACAGATACGCAGTATTTT
many | - | TRBJ2-1 | TRBV9 | CASSVGRRSSYNEQFF | TGTGCCAGCAGCGTAGGCCGACGCAGCTCCTACAATGAGCAGTTCTTC
many | TRBD1 | TRBJ1-2 | TRBV14 | CASSQGPGQGVNYGYTF | TGTGCCAGCAGCCAAGGCCCCGGACAGGGCGTCAACTATGGCTACACCTTC
- | TRBD2 | TRBJ2-2 | TRBV5-5 | CASSSGLAATGELFF | TGTGCCAGCAGCTCTGGACTAGCGGCCACCGGGGAGCTGTTTTTT
many | - | TRBJ2-3 | TRBV20-1 | CSAIGQLVTDTQYF | TGCAGTGCTATAGGGCAGTTAGTGACAGATACGCAGTATTTT
many | TRBD2 | TRBJ2-2 | TRBV7-3 | CASSLLVAGGPTGELFF | TGTGCCAGCAGCTTATTGGTAGCGGGGGGCCCCACCGGGGAGCTGTTTTTT
many | - | TRBJ2-3 | TRBV12-3/TRBV12-4 | CASSLFPAEGDTQYF | TGTGCCAGCAGTTTGTTTCCGGCCGAGGGAGATACGCAGTATTTT
- | TRBD1 | TRBJ1-4 | TRBV7-9 | CASSWTGDGPEKLFF | TGTGCCAGCAGCTGGACAGGGGACGGCCCTGAAAAACTGTTTTTT
- | - | TRBJ1-5 | TRBV12-3/TRBV12-4 | CASSGVQGRGGSQHF | TGTGCCAGCAGTGGGGTCCAGGGGCGCGGGGGGTCCCAGCATTTT
- | - | TRBJ1-6 | TRBV9 | CASSVGTGQGSPLHF | TGTGCCAGCAGCGTAGGCACAGGGCAGGGTTCACCCCTCCACTTT
many | - | TRBJ2-5 | TRBV27 | CASSLTDTRGGQETQYF | TGTGCCAGCAGTTTAACGGACACCCGAGGGGGTCAAGAGACCCAGTACTTC
many | - | TRBJ2-7 | TRBV20-1 | CSARTQSTGQYF | TGCAGTGCTAGAACCCAAAGCACGGGGCAGTACTTC
few | - | TRBJ2-2 | TRBV20-1 | CSASPANTGELFF | TGCAGTGCATCCCCGGCGAACACCGGGGAGCTGTTTTTT
many | - | TRBJ1-2 | TRBV20-1 | CSARAATYGYTF | TGCAGTGCTAGAGCAGCAACCTATGGCTACACCTTC
many | TRBD1 | TRBJ2-1 | TRBV14 | CASSSRDRDPNEQFF | TGTGCCAGCAGCTCCCGGGACAGGGACCCCAATGAGCAGTTCTTC
few | - | TRBJ1-6 | TRBV20-1 | CSARADRDNSPLHF | TGCAGTGCTAGAGCTGACCGGGATAATTCACCCCTCCACTTT